A single sample is the source of the 22 T cell receptor beta chains below, sequenced in a study of Ad26.COV2.S vaccination and SARS-CoV-2 variants. Clones were sequenced by immunoSEQ multiplex PCR, and TCRdb holds only the in-frame ones, with some missing. The table lists fewer than 400,000 clones, just under 85% of them singletons. Treatment meaning: 19 received Ad26.COV2.S at low or high dose, single or two shots; roughly five received placebo; per-sample allocation not given. Samples were taken on day 63 after the first vaccine or placebo injection. The sample in question was peripheral blood, obtained in a trial of Ad26.COV2.S vaccine versus placebo. The receptors derive from a person between 18 and 60 years old who received the Ad26.COV2.S COVID-19 vaccine or a placebo.

This clone was recorded once. The rearrangement uses TRBV2 and TRBJ2-5; no firm D call. Germline V gene data show CDR1 as SNHLY and CDR2 as FYNNEI. The CDR3 loop spans 13 amino acids. Trimming removed 9 bases from V and 2 bases from J, with 13 bases in between. DNA of the CDR3: TGTGCCAGTACGTGGACGGAACAAGAGACCCAGTACTTC. It specifies CASTWTEQETQYF.

The chain joins TRBV6-5 to TRBJ2-7; D is perhaps TRBD2 (5 bases). Germline lookup yields CDR1 MNHEY and CDR2 SVGAGI. The CDR3 is 15 residues long. Trimming removed 2 bases at V and 7 bases at J, with 18 bases between. The CDR3 region is CASSYGETWVEEQYF. CDR3 nucleotides: TGTGCCAGCAGTTACGGGGAGACTTGGGTCGAAGAGCAGTACTTC.

The V gene is TRBV25-1, the J gene TRBJ1-4; D remains ambiguous. The germline V gene has CDR1 MGHDK and CDR2 SYGVNS. V was trimmed by 8 bases and J by 13 bases, leaving 14 bases between them. The CDR3 runs to 11 residues. In DNA form, the CDR3 reads TGTGCCAGCGGCTACTCCGGTGGACTGTTTTTT. This sequence encodes CASGYSGGLFF.

This sequence joins TRBV13 and TRBJ2-7, with 11 bases matching TRBD1. Germline CDR1 PRHDT, CDR2 FYEKMQ (reference sequence). The CDR3 is 14 amino acids. Trimming cost V 5 bases and J 5 bases; bases outside gene matches: 5. The CDR3 spells CASSPRTGGDEQYF. For the CDR3, the DNA is TGTGCCAGCAGCCCGAGGACAGGGGGCGACGAGCAGTACTTC.

The chain combines TRBV2 with TRBJ2-7, with TRBD1 identical over 8 bases. The CDR3 runs to 13 residues. With V trimmed by 2 bases and J by 7 bases, 4 bases remained unmatched. Germline CDR1 and CDR2: SNHLY and FYNNEI. The CDR3 protein is CASSEQGAGEQYF. In DNA, the CDR3 is TGTGCCAGCAGTGAACAGGGGGCTGGGGAGCAGTACTTC.

Here the CDR3 reads CASIQSGDTEAFF. The CDR3 DNA sequence: TGTGCCAGCATCCAATCGGGGGACACTGAAGCTTTCTTT. This chain connects TRBV7-9 to TRBJ1-1; tentative D call: TRBD1 (5 bases). This CDR3 has 13 amino acids. V was trimmed by 7 bases and J by 3 bases, leaving 12 bases between them. The germline V gene encodes CDR1 SEHNR and CDR2 FQNEAQ (reference sequence).

The chain has TRBV5-1 and TRBJ2-5; possibly TRBD2 for D (6 bases). This CDR3 spans 13 amino acids. From germline, CDR1 is SGHRS and CDR2 YFSETQ. V gave up 4 bases and J gave up 4 bases, with 11 bases separating them. CDR3 in amino acids: CASSRLVGETQYF. The DNA for the CDR3 is TGCGCCAGCAGCCGACTAGTAGGAGAGACCCAGTACTTC.

This chain uses TRBV7-3 with TRBJ2-2; D gene uncertain. Germline V gives CDR1 SGHTA, CDR2 FQGTGA. The V gene lost 5 bases and the J gene lost 3 bases, with 13 bases spanning the gap. The CDR3 is 15 residues long. CDR3 region: CASSPFRQDTGELFF. In DNA form, the CDR3 reads TGTGCCAGCAGCCCCTTTCGACAAGACACCGGGGAGCTGTTTTTT. Combining the CDR3 with reference TRBV7-3 and TRBJ2-2 gives the whole variable domain GAGVSQTPSNKVTEKGKYVELRCDPISGHTALYWYRQSLGQGPEFLIYFQGTGAADDSGLPNDRFFAVRPEGSVSTLKIQRTERGDSAVYLCASSPFRQDTGELFFGEGSRLTVL.

The genes are TRBV28 and TRBJ1-2, with TRBD1 as a possible D gene (5 bases). There are 13 residues in the CDR3. V lost 6 bases and J lost 8, with 16 bases in between. Germline lookup yields CDR1 MDHEN and CDR2 SYDVKM. CDR3 amino acids: CASSLEWGSGYTF. CDR3 DNA: TGTGCCAGCAGCCTAGAATGGGGGTCCGGCTACACCTTC.

The J gene is TRBJ1-5, the V gene TRBV7-8; a possible D gene is TRBD1 (5 bases). This CDR3 has 15 amino acids. V shed 6 bases and J shed 5 bases, with 17 bases lying between them. Looked up from germline, CDR1 is SGHVS and CDR2 is FQNEAQ. The CDR3 DNA follows: TGTGCCAGCAGTCCCGGGACCGGTATCCATCAGCCCCAGCATTTT. This gives the protein CASSPGTGIHQPQHF.

The chain links TRBV5-1 to TRBJ1-1; 12 bases agree with TRBD1. Per germline, CDR1 SGHRS and CDR2 YFSETQ. The CDR3 consists of 17 residues. The J segment lost 0 bases and the V segment lost 2 bases, leaving 5 bases of the junction unmatched. CDR3 amino acids: CASSLGTGGRVNTEAFF. The CDR3 region has the DNA TGCGCCAGCAGCTTAGGGACAGGGGGCCGCGTGAACACTGAAGCTTTCTTT.

V and J are TRBV7-2 and TRBJ2-5; D possibly uses TRBD1 or TRBD2 (5 bases each). The CDR3 extends over 15 amino acids. Germline CDR1 and CDR2: SGHTA and FQGNSA. The V and J ends lost 0 bases and 7 bases respectively, with 15 bases between them. CDR3 in amino acids: CASSLARATQGTQYF. CDR3 DNA sequence: TGTGCCAGCAGCTTAGCGCGGGCTACTCAGGGGACCCAGTACTTC.

This clone occurred once. V and J are TRBV9 and TRBJ2-3, with D possibly being TRBD2 (5 bases). Trimming shortened V by 3 bases and J by 1 base, and 15 bases separated the two germline ends. Germline V gene lookup returns CDR1 SGDLS and CDR2 YYNGEE. The CDR3 loop spans 16 amino acids. In nucleotides, the CDR3 is TGTGCCAGCAGCGCCTCTCCGGGTAGCGGCACAGATACGCAGTATTTT. Protein sequence: CASSASPGSGTDTQYF.

The rearrangement uses TRBV7-9 and TRBJ1-1; possibly TRBD1 for D (5 bases). V lost 2 bases to trimming and J lost 4 bases, with 11 bases between them. Germline V lookup: CDR1 SEHNR, CDR2 FQNEAQ (reference sequence). The CDR3 sequence is 14 residues long. The DNA for the CDR3 is TGTGCCAGCAGCTTATCCGACAGACCCACTGAAGCTTTCTTT. Residues: CASSLSDRPTEAFF.

The CDR3 sequence: CASSESTGGTETQYF. The CDR3 DNA reads TGCGCCAGCAGCGAGTCGACGGGGGGAACAGAGACCCAGTACTTC. The chain links TRBV5-1 to TRBJ2-5, with 7 bases matching TRBD2. Per the germline V gene, CDR1 is SGHRS and CDR2 is YFSETQ. V shed 4 bases and J 4 bases; nucleotides not matched to a gene: 10. The CDR3 is 15 residues long.

The chain employs TRBV7-8 and TRBJ1-1; 7 bases agree with TRBD1. The CDR3 covers 17 residues. V was clipped by 2 bases and J by 1 base; unmatched bases: 10. Germline values: CDR1 SGHVS, CDR2 FQNEAQ. CDR3 amino acids: CASSLRRTGAGNTEAFF. The CDR3 region has the DNA TGTGCCAGCAGCTTACGCCGGACAGGAGCAGGGAACACTGAAGCTTTCTTT.

This chain connects TRBV4-1 to TRBJ2-3, with 10 bases fitting TRBD2. Germline lookup yields CDR1 MGHRA and CDR2 YSYEKL. CDR3 length: 18 amino acids. With V trimmed by 0 bases and J by 3 bases, 9 bases remained unmatched. The CDR3 DNA is TGCGCCAGCAGCCAAGAAAGCGGGGGGGGCCGCGGGACAGATACGCAGTATTTT. It codes for CASSQESGGGRGTDTQYF.

The chain recombines TRBV5-4 with TRBJ2-1, with 15 bases matching TRBD2. CDR3 size: 14 residues. Germline V lookup: CDR1 SGHNT, CDR2 YYREEE (reference sequence). V was pared by 0 bases and J by 16 bases, with 5 bases of the junction left unmatched. CDR3 DNA: TGTGCCAGCAGCTTGGCCGGACTAGCGGGGGGGCTTTTCTTC. Its translation: CASSLAGLAGGLFF.

The chain employs TRBV7-9 and TRBJ2-7, with D uncertain. The CDR3 sequence is 12 residues long. V lost 5 bases, J lost 7 bases, and 12 bases lay in between. Germline values: CDR1 SEHNR, CDR2 FQNEAQ (reference sequence). CDR3 amino acids: CASSLAGWEQYF. The CDR3, as DNA: TGTGCCAGCAGCCTCGCCGGATGGGAGCAGTACTTC.

The chain joins TRBV25-1 to TRBJ2-7, with a tentative D call TRBD1 (6 bases). The CDR3 spans 14 residues. From germline, CDR1 is MGHDK and CDR2 SYGVNS. The germline V and J ends were trimmed by 1 base and 5 bases, with 12 bases remaining between them. Here the CDR3 DNA reads TGTGCCAGCAGTGAATGGCAGGGGAAAAACGAGCAGTACTTC. Translation gives CASSEWQGKNEQYF.

The genes are TRBV6-4 and TRBJ1-1, with 8 bases aligning to TRBD1. CDR3 length equals 13 residues. Trimming cost V 5 bases and J 4 bases; bases outside gene matches: 3. CDR1 is MRHNA, CDR2 SNTAGT, per germline. The CDR3 DNA sequence: TGTGCCAGCAGTCAGGGGGCGAGCACTGAAGCTTTCTTT. Translating gives CASSQGASTEAFF.

With respect to this clone: Within the sample, other DNA sequences also encode this same CDR3. The chain links TRBV7-3 to TRBJ1-1; weak D call: TRBD1 (5 bases). Per the germline V gene, CDR1 is SGHTA and CDR2 is FQGTGA. The V and J ends lost 6 bases and 2 bases respectively, with 10 bases between them. The CDR3 is 13 residues long. The CDR3 DNA reads as TGTGCCAGCAGTTCCACAGGAAACACTGAAGCTTTCTTT. Translation gives CASSSTGNTEAFF.